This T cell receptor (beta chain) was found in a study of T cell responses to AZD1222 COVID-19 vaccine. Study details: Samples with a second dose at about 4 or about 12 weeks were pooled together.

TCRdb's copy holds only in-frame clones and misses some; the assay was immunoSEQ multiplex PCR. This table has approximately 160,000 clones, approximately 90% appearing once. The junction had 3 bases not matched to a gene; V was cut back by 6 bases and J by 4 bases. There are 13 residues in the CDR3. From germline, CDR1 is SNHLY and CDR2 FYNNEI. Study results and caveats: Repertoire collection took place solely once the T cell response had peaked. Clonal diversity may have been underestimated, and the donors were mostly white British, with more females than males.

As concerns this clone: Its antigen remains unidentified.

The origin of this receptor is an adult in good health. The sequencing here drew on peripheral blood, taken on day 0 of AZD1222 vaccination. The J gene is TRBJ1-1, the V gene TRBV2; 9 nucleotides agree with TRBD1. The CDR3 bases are TGTGCCAGCAGGGCGGACAGGGGCACTGAAGCTTTCTTT. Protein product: CASRADRGTEAFF.